This T cell receptor (beta chain) was profiled in a study of OX40 agonist ivuxolimab in advanced cancers. Across the study: Partial responses, seen in three patients, involved one hepatocellular carcinoma and two cutaneous melanomas.

TCRdb's table, derived via immunoSEQ multiplex PCR, lists solely in-frame clones and lacks some. The sample consists of around 61,000 clones, approximately 88% of them appearing once. Germline V gives CDR1 SNHLY, CDR2 FYNNEI. V trimming: 6 bases; J trimming: 5 bases; junction bases outside the gene matches: 7. This CDR3 contains 14 residues. Autoimmune disease history or systemic immunosuppression barred patients. The material was CD4+ or CD8+ T cells sorted from blood, obtained in a trial of the OX40 agonist ivuxolimab. This chain connects TRBV2 to TRBJ2-7, with 10 nucleotides matching TRBD1. The TCR originated in an adult with an advanced solid tumor such as melanoma, head and neck, liver or kidney cancer. CDR3 nucleotide sequence: TGTGCCAGCAGAGAGGGGACAGGGGACGACGAGCAGTACTTC. It translates to CASREGTGDDEQYF.